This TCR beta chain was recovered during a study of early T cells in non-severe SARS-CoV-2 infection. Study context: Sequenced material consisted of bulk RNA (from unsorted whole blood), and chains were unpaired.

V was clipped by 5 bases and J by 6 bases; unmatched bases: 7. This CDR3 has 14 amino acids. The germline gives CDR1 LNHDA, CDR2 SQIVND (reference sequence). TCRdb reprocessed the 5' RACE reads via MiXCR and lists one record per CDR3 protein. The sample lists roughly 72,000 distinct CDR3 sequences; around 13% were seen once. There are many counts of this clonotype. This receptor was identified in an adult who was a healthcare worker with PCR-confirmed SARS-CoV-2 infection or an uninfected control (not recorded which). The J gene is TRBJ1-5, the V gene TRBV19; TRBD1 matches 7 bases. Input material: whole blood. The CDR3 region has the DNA TGTGCCAGTAGTGTACAGGGGTTGGGTCAGCCCCAGCATTTT. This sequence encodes CASSVQGLGQPQHF.